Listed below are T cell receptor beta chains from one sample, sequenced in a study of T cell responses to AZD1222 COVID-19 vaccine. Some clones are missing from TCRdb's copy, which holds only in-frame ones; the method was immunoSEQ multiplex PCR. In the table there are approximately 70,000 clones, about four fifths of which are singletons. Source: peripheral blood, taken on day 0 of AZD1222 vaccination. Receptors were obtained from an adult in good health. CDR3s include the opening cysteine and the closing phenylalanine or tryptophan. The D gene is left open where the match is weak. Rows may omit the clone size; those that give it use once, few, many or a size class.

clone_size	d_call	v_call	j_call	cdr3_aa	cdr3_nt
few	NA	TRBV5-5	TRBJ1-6	CASSLVGSNSPLHF	TGTGCCAGCAGCTTGGTCGGCAGTAATTCACCCCTCCACTTT
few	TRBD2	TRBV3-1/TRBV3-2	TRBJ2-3	CASSQGLAGYTDTQYF	TGTGCCAGCAGCCAAGGACTAGCGGGTTACACAGATACGCAGTATTTT
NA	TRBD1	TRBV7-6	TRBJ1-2	CASSFERTGPNYGYTF	TGTGCCAGCAGCTTTGAAAGGACAGGGCCTAACTATGGCTACACCTTC
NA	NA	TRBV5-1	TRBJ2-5	CASSLDGQPQETQYF	TGCGCCAGCAGCTTGGATGGGCAGCCCCAAGAGACCCAGTACTTC
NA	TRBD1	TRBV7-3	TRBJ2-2	CASSRGQSNTGELFF	TGTGCCAGCAGCCGGGGACAGTCGAACACCGGGGAGCTGTTTTTT
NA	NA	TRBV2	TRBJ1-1	CASSEASGPEAFF	TGTGCCAGCAGTGAAGCCTCGGGCCCTGAAGCTTTCTTT
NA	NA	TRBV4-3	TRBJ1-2	CASSQVGAEGTGGYTF	TGCGCCAGCAGCCAAGTCGGTGCTGAGGGGACGGGGGGCTACACCTTC
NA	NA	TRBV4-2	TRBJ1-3	CASSQGMGMAGNTIYF	TGTGCCAGCAGCCAAGGGATGGGGATGGCTGGAAACACCATATATTTT
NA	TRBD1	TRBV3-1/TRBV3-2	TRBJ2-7	CASSPRRGQMTYEQYF	TGTGCCAGCAGCCCTCGTCGGGGACAGATGACCTACGAGCAGTACTTC
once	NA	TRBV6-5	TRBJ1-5	CASSYLPGDQPQHF	TGTGCCAGCAGTTACTTGCCAGGGGATCAGCCCCAGCATTTT
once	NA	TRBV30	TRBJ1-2	CAWTHIYGYTF	TGTGCCTGGACACATATCTATGGCTACACCTTC
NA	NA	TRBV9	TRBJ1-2	CASSSRRRGFFEGYGYTF	TGTGCCAGCAGCTCCCGGCGAAGGGGGTTTTTTGAGGGCTATGGCTACACCTTC
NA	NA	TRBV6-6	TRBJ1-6	CASSYPGRADSPLHF	TGTGCCAGCAGTTACCCGGGCAGGGCGGATTCACCCCTCCACTTT
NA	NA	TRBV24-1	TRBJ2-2	CATSDPEGYGTGELFF	TGTGCCACCAGTGACCCCGAGGGGTATGGCACCGGGGAGCTGTTTTTT
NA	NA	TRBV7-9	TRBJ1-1	CASSLDRPITEAFF	TGTGCCAGCAGCTTAGATCGCCCTATCACTGAAGCTTTCTTT
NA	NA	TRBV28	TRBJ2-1	CASSPWGAGDMNEQFF	TGTGCCAGCAGTCCCTGGGGGGCGGGGGATATGAATGAGCAGTTCTTC
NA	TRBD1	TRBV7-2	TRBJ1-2	CASSLGDRGYGYTF	TGTGCCAGCAGCTTAGGGGACAGGGGCTATGGCTACACCTTC
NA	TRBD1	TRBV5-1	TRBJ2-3	CASSPTPIDREDTQYF	TGCGCCAGCAGCCCAACTCCAATTGACAGGGAAGATACGCAGTATTTT
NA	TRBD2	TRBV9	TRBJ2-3	CASSAFGLGLADTQYF	TGTGCCAGCAGCGCCTTCGGACTAGGCCTCGCGGATACGCAGTATTTT
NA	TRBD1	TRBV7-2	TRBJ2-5	CASSFQGADETQYF	TGTGCCAGCAGCTTCCAGGGGGCGGATGAGACCCAGTACTTC
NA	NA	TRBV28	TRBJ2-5	CASSLPWARRRKQETQYF	TGTGCCAGCAGTTTACCGTGGGCACGTCGCAGAAAACAAGAGACCCAGTACTTC
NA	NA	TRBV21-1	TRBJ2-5	CASTLDRGETQYF	TGTGCCAGCACCCTGGACAGGGGAGAGACCCAGTACTTC
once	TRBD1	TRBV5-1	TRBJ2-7	CASSLVQGGSYEQYF	TGCGCCAGCAGTCTCGTACAGGGGGGATCCTACGAGCAGTACTTC
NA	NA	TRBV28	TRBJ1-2	CASKNLGPLGYTF	TGTGCCAGCAAGAACCTGGGGCCTCTGGGCTACACCTTC
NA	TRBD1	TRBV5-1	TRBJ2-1	CASSSTGDTYNEQFF	TGCGCCAGCAGCTCTACAGGGGACACCTACAATGAGCAGTTCTTC
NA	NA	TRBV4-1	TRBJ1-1	CASSRGRALNTEAFF	TGCGCCAGCAGCCGCGGACGGGCCCTGAACACTGAAGCTTTCTTT
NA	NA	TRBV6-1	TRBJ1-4	CASSEGVAVFNEKLFF	TGTGCCAGCAGTGAAGGGGTTGCAGTCTTTAATGAAAAACTGTTTTTT
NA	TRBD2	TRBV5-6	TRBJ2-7	CASSLNYRLAGFEQYF	TGTGCCAGCAGCTTGAATTACAGACTAGCGGGGTTTGAGCAGTACTTC
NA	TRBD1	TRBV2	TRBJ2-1	CASRGQGSNEQFF	TGTGCCAGCAGGGGACAGGGGAGCAATGAGCAGTTCTTC
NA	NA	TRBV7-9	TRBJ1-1	CASSPQNTEAFF	TGTGCCAGCAGCCCCCAAAACACTGAAGCTTTCTTT
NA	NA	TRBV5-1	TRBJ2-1	CASSLTGLSYNEQFF	TGCGCCAGCAGCTTGACGGGACTCTCCTACAATGAGCAGTTCTTC
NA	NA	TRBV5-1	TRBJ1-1	CASSLIPGSDTEAFF	TGCGCCAGCAGCTTGATTCCTGGATCGGACACTGAAGCTTTCTTT
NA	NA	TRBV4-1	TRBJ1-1	CASSQDGRDTEAFF	TGCGCCAGCAGCCAAGATGGCAGGGACACTGAAGCTTTCTTT